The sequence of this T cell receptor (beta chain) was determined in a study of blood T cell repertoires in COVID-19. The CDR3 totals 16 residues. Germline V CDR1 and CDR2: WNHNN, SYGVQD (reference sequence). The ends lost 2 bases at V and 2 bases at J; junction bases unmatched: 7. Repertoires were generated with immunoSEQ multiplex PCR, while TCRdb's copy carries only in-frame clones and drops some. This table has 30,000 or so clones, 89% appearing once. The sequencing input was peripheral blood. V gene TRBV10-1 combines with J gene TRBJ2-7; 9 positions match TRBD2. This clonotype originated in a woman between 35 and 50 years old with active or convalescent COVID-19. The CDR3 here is CASSETGAGGTYEQYF. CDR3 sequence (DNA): TGCGCCAGCAGTGAGACCGGGGCGGGAGGGACCTACGAGCAGTACTTC.